A single TCR beta chain is shown here with its context. With V trimmed by 7 bases and J by 7 bases, 8 bases remained unmatched. Germline CDR1 reads ENHRY; CDR2 reads SYGVKD. This CDR3 is built from 13 residues. This entry belongs to a study of blood T cell repertoires in COVID-19. Study-level background: Samples taken during acute and convalescent COVID-19 were collected in the United States, Italy and Spain. From T cells, B-cell-depleted T cells, or PBMCs came the material, which was cDNA or gDNA.

In the original processing: Estimation of nucleated cell counts was performed using reference gene primer amplification. Measured with immunoSEQ multiplex PCR; TCRdb has only the in-frame clones, and not every one. V and J calls and clone size are copied from that table; D and trimming were computed from the DNA. The sample includes 300,000 to 400,000 clones, more than 75% of them seen just once. Participants had their cohort set by participant-reported clinical history. The rearrangement uses TRBV10-3 and TRBJ2-7; TRBD2 matches at 9 bases. This receptor was obtained from a woman aged 25 to 39 who had recovered from COVID-19. Sequencing was performed on PBMCs or T cells enriched from blood (not recorded which). CDR3 sequence reads: CAITASGTGEQYF. CDR3 DNA: TGTGCCATCACCGCTAGCGGGACGGGGGAGCAGTACTTC.